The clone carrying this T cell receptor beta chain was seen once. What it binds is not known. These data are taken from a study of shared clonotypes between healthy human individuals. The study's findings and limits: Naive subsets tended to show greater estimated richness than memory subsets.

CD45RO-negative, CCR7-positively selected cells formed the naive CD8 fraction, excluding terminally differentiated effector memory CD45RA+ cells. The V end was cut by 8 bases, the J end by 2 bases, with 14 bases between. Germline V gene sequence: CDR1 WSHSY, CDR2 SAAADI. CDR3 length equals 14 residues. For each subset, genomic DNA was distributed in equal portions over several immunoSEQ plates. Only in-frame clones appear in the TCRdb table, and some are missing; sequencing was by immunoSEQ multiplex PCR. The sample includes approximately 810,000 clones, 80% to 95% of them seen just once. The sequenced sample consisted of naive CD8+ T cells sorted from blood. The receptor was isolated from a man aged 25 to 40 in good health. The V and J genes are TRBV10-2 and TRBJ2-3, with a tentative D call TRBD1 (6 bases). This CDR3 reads CASSPGQHTDTQYF. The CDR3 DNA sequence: TGCGCCAGCTCCCCGGGACAACACACAGATACGCAGTATTTT.